One sample yielded the 22 T cell receptor beta chains listed below, sequenced in a study of T cells in tuberculosis. TCRdb's copy holds only in-frame clones and misses some; the assay was immunoSEQ multiplex PCR. The table has more than 9,000 clones, 94% seen once; the top ten hold roughly 13%. The sequenced material came from PBMCs. All receptors derive from an adult with tuberculosis.

The CDR3 reads CASSLDRARRTYLSGNTIYF. Here the CDR3 DNA reads TGTGCCAGCAGTTTAGACAGGGCCCGACGTACCTACCTCTCTGGAAACACCATATATTTT. V and J are TRBV27 and TRBJ1-3, with 7 bases lining up with TRBD1. J was trimmed by 0 bases and V by 2 bases; bases with no gene match: 16. The CDR3 loop spans 20 amino acids. Germline CDR1 reads MNHEY; CDR2 reads SMNVEV (reference sequence).

The CDR3 region has the DNA TGTGCCAGCAGCTCTCAGCGGGGCAATCAGCCCCAGCATTTT. Its protein is CASSSQRGNQPQHF. V usage is TRBV7-9 and J usage is TRBJ1-5; no reliable D call. Per germline, CDR1 SEHNR and CDR2 FQNEAQ (reference sequence). CDR3 size: 14 residues. V dropped 4 bases and J dropped 2 bases, with 9 bases sitting between them. The full variable domain, completed using reference TRBV7-9 and TRBJ1-5, is DTGVSQNPRHKITKRGQNVTFRCDPISEHNRLYWYRQTLGQGPEFLTYFQNEAQLEKSRLLSDRFSAERPKGSFSTLEIQRTEQGDSAMYLCASSSQRGNQPQHFGDGTRLSIL.

This rearrangement joins TRBV6-5 to TRBJ2-5; 9 nucleotides line up with TRBD1. Per germline, CDR1 MNHEY and CDR2 SVGAGI. This CDR3 is built from 15 residues. The V gene end was trimmed by 6 bases and the J gene end by 1 base; junction bases not matched to a gene: 6. CDR3 region: CASSPTGGTQETQYF. CDR3 sequence (DNA): TGTGCCAGCAGCCCCACAGGGGGCACCCAAGAGACCCAGTACTTC.

This chain joins TRBV2 and TRBJ1-3; D unresolved. Germline values: CDR1 SNHLY, CDR2 FYNNEI. V was cut by 6 bases and J by 4 bases, with 10 bases left in between. This CDR3 comprises 13 residues. The CDR3 spells CASRGGPGNTIYF. CDR3 DNA sequence: TGTGCCAGCAGGGGAGGACCGGGAAACACCATATATTTT.

The chain employs TRBV7-2 and TRBJ1-5; 7 bases map to TRBD1. J gave up 1 base and V 2 bases, and 2 bases lay outside the gene matches. Germline V CDR1 and CDR2: SGHTA, FQGNSA. The CDR3 totals 15 residues. The CDR3 here is CASSLTGQSNQPQHF. CDR3 DNA sequence: TGTGCCAGCAGCTTAACGGGACAGAGCAATCAGCCCCAGCATTTT.

The rearrangement uses TRBV5-1 and TRBJ2-5; weak D call: TRBD2 (6 bases). V lost 3 bases and J 5 bases, leaving 14 bases between the germline ends. Germline lookup yields CDR1 SGHRS and CDR2 YFSETQ. The CDR3 has 14 residues. The CDR3 loop is CASSSPASAETQYF. Here the CDR3 DNA reads TGCGCCAGCAGCTCCCCCGCTAGCGCCGAGACCCAGTACTTC.

V gene TRBV5-8 combines with J gene TRBJ2-3; TRBD1 matches at 7 bases. J gave up 3 bases and V 0 bases, and 4 bases lay outside the gene matches. CDR1 is SGHTS and CDR2 is YDEGEE in the germline V gene. The CDR3 totals 15 residues. Written as DNA, the CDR3 is TGTGCCAGCAGCTTGGGAGGGGGCTCGACAGATACGCAGTATTTT. Its protein product is CASSLGGGSTDTQYF.

This rearrangement joins TRBV7-8 to TRBJ2-7; 7 nucleotides align to TRBD2. The CDR3 contains 15 residues. Germline trimming cut 5 bases from V and 1 base from J; bases unmatched to any gene: 8. In germline, CDR1 is SGHVS, CDR2 FQNEAQ. The CDR3 DNA reads TGTGCCAGCAGCCCACTCCTAGCGGCATCCTACGAGCAGTACTTC. Residues: CASSPLLAASYEQYF. The full variable domain, in which reference TRBV7-8 and TRBJ2-7 provide the parts outside the CDR3, is GAGVSQSPRYKVAKRGQDVALRCDPISGHVSLFWYQQALGQGPEFLTYFQNEAQLDKSGLPSDRFFAERPEGSVSTLKIQRTQQEDSAVYLCASSPLLAASYEQYFGPGTRLTVT.

The genes are TRBV10-3 and TRBJ1-1; D is unresolved. Trimming removed 10 bases at V and 2 bases at J, with 14 bases between. The CDR3 is 13 amino acids. CDR1 is ENHRY and CDR2 is SYGVKD in the germline V gene. CDR3 residues: CATALGGNTEAFF. The CDR3 bases are TGTGCCACCGCCCTTGGAGGTAACACTGAAGCTTTCTTT.

This clone has just a few counts. The chain recombines TRBV5-1 with TRBJ2-2; D is perhaps TRBD1 (5 bases). V was shortened by 5 bases and J by 7 bases, with 18 bases between the two germline ends. Germline CDR1 SGHRS, CDR2 YFSETQ. This CDR3 region has 15 residues. DNA of the CDR3: TGCGCCAGCAGGGTGGGGCTAGAAGGCGGCGGGGAGCTGTTTTTT. Translation: CASRVGLEGGGELFF.

The rearrangement links TRBV21-1 to TRBJ2-7; no DNA check was done on the table's D call, TRBD1. TRBV21-1 is described as a pseudogene. The CDR3 totals 16 residues. The CDR3: CASSNVRVPTLYEQYF. In DNA form, the CDR3 reads TGTGCCAGCAGCAATGTCAGGGTACCTACTCTCTACGAGCAGTACTTC.

The J gene is TRBJ2-3, the V gene TRBV9; 10 nucleotides match TRBD2. There are 14 residues in the CDR3. Trimming at V came to 5 bases and at J to 4 bases, leaving 4 bases not matched to a gene. The V gene's germline CDR1 is SGDLS and CDR2 YYNGEE. The CDR3 spells CASSLSGGADTQYF. DNA of the CDR3: TGTGCCAGCAGTCTCAGCGGGGGGGCAGATACGCAGTATTTT. Full variable domain (remainder filled in from reference TRBV9 and TRBJ2-3): DSGVTQTPKHLITATGQRVTLRCSPRSGDLSVYWYQQSLDQGLQFLIQYYNGEERAKGNILERFSAQQFPDLHSELNLSSLELGDSALYFCASSLSGGADTQYFGPGTRLTVL.

The chain joins TRBV12-5 to TRBJ2-2; 9 nucleotides line up with TRBD1. The CDR3 spans 16 residues. Trimming took 9 bases from V and 4 from J; bases not matched to a gene: 12. Germline V gives CDR1 LGHNT, CDR2 FRNRAP. CDR3 nucleotide sequence: TGTGCTAGCTCCCCGCCGGGACAGGGAGGCACCGGGGAGCTGTTTTTT. Its protein product is CASSPPGQGGTGELFF.

Only a few counts were recorded for this clone. This chain connects TRBV7-8 to TRBJ1-2; D is uncertain. CDR3 size: 13 residues. The germline V and J ends were trimmed by 0 bases and 7 bases, with 9 bases remaining between them. CDR1 is SGHVS, CDR2 FQNEAQ, per germline. The CDR3 here is CASSLAVQAGYTF. DNA for the CDR3: TGTGCCAGCAGCTTAGCGGTCCAGGCTGGCTACACCTTC. Full variable domain (missing parts from reference TRBV7-8 and TRBJ1-2): GAGVSQSPRYKVAKRGQDVALRCDPISGHVSLFWYQQALGQGPEFLTYFQNEAQLDKSGLPSDRFFAERPEGSVSTLKIQRTQQEDSAVYLCASSLAVQAGYTFGSGTRLTVV.

The chain links TRBV27 to TRBJ2-5; 16 bases are a match to TRBD2. Germline assignment: CDR1 MNHEY and CDR2 SMNVEV (reference sequence). The CDR3 spans 19 residues. Germline trimming cut 0 bases from V and 0 bases from J; bases unmatched to any gene: 4. In DNA, the CDR3 is TGTGCCAGCAGTTTATCGGGACTAGCGGGGGGGTTCTACCAAGAGACCCAGTACTTC. Its protein is CASSLSGLAGGFYQETQYF.

The chain recombines TRBV2 with TRBJ2-2, with 12 bases matching TRBD2. V lost 5 bases and J lost 2; bases outside the gene matches: 15. Germline loops: CDR1 SNHLY, CDR2 FYNNEI. The CDR3 has 20 residues. CDR3 in DNA: TGTGCCAGCAGTTCCCTAGCCGGACTAGCGGGATATAGTAACACCGGGGAGCTGTTTTTT. Amino acid sequence: CASSSLAGLAGYSNTGELFF.

This clone was picked up one time. The rearrangement uses TRBV2 and TRBJ2-7, with 13 bases lining up with TRBD2. This CDR3 spans 19 amino acids. The germline gives CDR1 SNHLY, CDR2 FYNNEI. The trim removed 6 bases at V and 0 bases at J, leaving 14 bases unmatched. The chain's CDR3 is CASSTPRLAGGPSSYEQYF. CDR3 nucleotide sequence: TGTGCCAGCAGCACTCCTAGACTAGCGGGGGGTCCCAGCTCCTACGAGCAGTACTTC. Full variable domain (outside the CDR3, taken from reference TRBV2 and TRBJ2-7): EPEVTQTPSHQVTQMGQEVILRCVPISNHLYFYWYRQILGQKVEFLVSFYNNEISEKSEIFDDQFSVERPDGSNFTLKIRSTKLEDSAMYFCASSTPRLAGGPSSYEQYFGPGTRLTVT.

The CDR3 nucleotides are TGTGCCAGCAGCTTCCGACAGGACGAGCAGTACTTC. This translates into CASSFRQDEQYF. The V call is TRBV7-9, the J call TRBJ2-7; D is possibly TRBD1 (6 bases). The germline CDR1 and CDR2 sequences are SEHNR and FQNEAQ (reference sequence). CDR3 length equals 12 residues. The V end was cut by 3 bases, the J end by 5 bases, with 8 bases between.

The rearrangement links TRBV19 to TRBJ2-1; 8 bases are shared with TRBD1. Germline loops: CDR1 LNHDA, CDR2 SQIVND (reference sequence). The CDR3 extends over 15 amino acids. V shed 3 bases and J 3 bases; nucleotides not matched to a gene: 4. CDR3 protein: CASSILGQGYNEQFF. The CDR3 DNA is TGTGCCAGTAGTATCTTAGGACAGGGCTACAATGAGCAGTTCTTC.

This clone was seen more than once but under ten times. The chain is built from TRBV10-3 and TRBJ2-7, with D possibly TRBD2 on 5 matching bases. The CDR3 is 15 residues long. V gave up 4 bases and J gave up 4 bases, with 17 bases separating them. Per the germline V gene, CDR1 is ENHRY and CDR2 is SYGVKD. The CDR3 protein is CAISAGSNSAYEQYF. CDR3 sequence (DNA): TGTGCCATCAGTGCAGGTTCGAATAGCGCGTACGAGCAGTACTTC.

The gene calls are TRBV7-8 and TRBJ1-3; no definite D call. This CDR3 comprises 14 residues. Trimming stripped 3 bases from V and 0 bases from J, with 6 bases between. The germline gives CDR1 SGHVS, CDR2 FQNEAQ. The CDR3 sequence is CASSLRYSGNTIYF. The DNA of the CDR3 is TGTGCCAGCAGCTTGCGGTACTCTGGAAACACCATATATTTT. Full variable domain (remainder filled in from reference TRBV7-8 and TRBJ1-3): GAGVSQSPRYKVAKRGQDVALRCDPISGHVSLFWYQQALGQGPEFLTYFQNEAQLDKSGLPSDRFFAERPEGSVSTLKIQRTQQEDSAVYLCASSLRYSGNTIYFGEGSWLTVV.

The V call is TRBV5-1, the J call TRBJ1-1, with D possibly being TRBD1 (5 bases). Germline V CDR1 and CDR2: SGHRS, YFSETQ. The CDR3 sequence is 16 residues long. V was pared by 2 bases and J by 3 bases, with 17 bases between. Here the CDR3 DNA reads TGCGCCAGCAGCTTAATTCCTGGGGCTGGTGACACTGAAGCTTTCTTT. It codes for CASSLIPGAGDTEAFF.